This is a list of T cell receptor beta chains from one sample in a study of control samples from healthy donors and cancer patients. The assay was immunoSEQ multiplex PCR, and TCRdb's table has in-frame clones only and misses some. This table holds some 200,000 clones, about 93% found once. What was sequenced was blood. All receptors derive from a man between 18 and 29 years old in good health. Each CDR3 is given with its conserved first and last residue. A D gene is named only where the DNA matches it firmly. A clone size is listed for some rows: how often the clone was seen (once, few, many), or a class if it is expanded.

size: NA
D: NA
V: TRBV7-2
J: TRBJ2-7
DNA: TGTGCCAGCAGCTTAGGTAGAAGTTACGAGCAGTACTTC
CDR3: CASSLGRSYEQYF

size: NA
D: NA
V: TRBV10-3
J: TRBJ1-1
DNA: TGTGCCATCAGTGCCTGGGACGCGGGCACTGAAGCTTTCTTT
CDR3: CAISAWDAGTEAFF

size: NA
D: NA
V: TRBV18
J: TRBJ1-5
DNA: TGTGCCAGCTCACTATCGATGGATCAGCCCCAGCATTTT
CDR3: CASSLSMDQPQHF

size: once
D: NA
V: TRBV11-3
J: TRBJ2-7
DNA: TGTGCCAGCACCCAATCAGGGGGGTCCTACGAGCAGTACTTC
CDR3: CASTQSGGSYEQYF

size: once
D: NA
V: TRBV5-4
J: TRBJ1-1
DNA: TGTGCCAGCAGCTTGGAGGAGGCGAACACTGAAGCTTTCTTT
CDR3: CASSLEEANTEAFF

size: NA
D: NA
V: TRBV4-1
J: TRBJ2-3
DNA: TGCGCCAGCAGCCCGTTAGTGAGAAAATCGGATACGCAGTATTTT
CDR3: CASSPLVRKSDTQYF

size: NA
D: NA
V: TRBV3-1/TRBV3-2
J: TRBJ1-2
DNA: TGTGCCAGCAGCCAAGGTCGGGAGGGGATAAATGGCTACACCTTC
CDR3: CASSQGREGINGYTF

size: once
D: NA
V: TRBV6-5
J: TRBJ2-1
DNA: TGTGCCAGCAGGACAGACCTCTTAAGCAATGAGCAGTTCTTC
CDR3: CASRTDLLSNEQFF

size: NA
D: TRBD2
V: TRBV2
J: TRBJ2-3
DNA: TGTGCCAGCTCTAGCGGGGGGACTAGCACAGATACGCAGTATTTT
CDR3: CASSSGGTSTDTQYF

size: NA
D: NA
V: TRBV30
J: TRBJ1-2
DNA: TGTGCCTGGAGTACCTCGAGTCAGGGGTATGGCTACACCTTC
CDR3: CAWSTSSQGYGYTF

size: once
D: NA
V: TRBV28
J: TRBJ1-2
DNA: TGTGCCAGCAGTCCGGCCGTTAACTATGGCTACACCTTC
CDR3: CASSPAVNYGYTF

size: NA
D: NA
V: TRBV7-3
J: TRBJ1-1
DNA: TGTGCCAGCAGCTTTAATCGGAGAGAGGCCACTGAAGCTTTCTTT
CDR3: CASSFNRREATEAFF

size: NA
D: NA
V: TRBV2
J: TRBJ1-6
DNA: TGTGCCGGAAACTCTGAGAATAATTCACCCCTCCACTTT
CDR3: CAGNSENNSPLHF

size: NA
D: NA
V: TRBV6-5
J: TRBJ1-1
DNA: TGTGCCAGCAGACGTGGGGGGAAAAACACTGAAGCTTTCTTT
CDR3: CASRRGGKNTEAFF

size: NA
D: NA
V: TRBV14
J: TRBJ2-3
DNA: TGTGCCAGCAGCAGGGGCCTCCGCACAGATACGCAGTATTTT
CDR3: CASSRGLRTDTQYF

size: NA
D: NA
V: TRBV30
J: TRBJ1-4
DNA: TGTGCCTGGCAGGGGAATGGAGTTGAAAAACTGTTTTTT
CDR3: CAWQGNGVEKLFF

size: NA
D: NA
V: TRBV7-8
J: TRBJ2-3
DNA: TGTGCCAGCAGCTTTCAGGGGCTGAGCACAGATACGCAGTATTTT
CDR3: CASSFQGLSTDTQYF

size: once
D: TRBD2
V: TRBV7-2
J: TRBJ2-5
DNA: TGTGCCAGCAGCGGGGGGACTAGCGGGTTGGTAGAGACCCAGTACTTC
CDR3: CASSGGTSGLVETQYF

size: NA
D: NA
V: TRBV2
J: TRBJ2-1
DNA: TGTGCCAGCAGTGACTCGTGGGGATCTACCTACAATGAGCAGTTCTTC
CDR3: CASSDSWGSTYNEQFF

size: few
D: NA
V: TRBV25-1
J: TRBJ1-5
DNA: TGTGCCAGCAGATCCGACGGCAATCAGCCCCAGCATTTT
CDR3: CASRSDGNQPQHF

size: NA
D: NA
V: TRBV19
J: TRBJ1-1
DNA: TGTGCCAGTAGTATATCCTTTAGTTTCGTCCGGCTCATGAACACTGAAGCTTTCTTT
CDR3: CASSISFSFVRLMNTEAFF

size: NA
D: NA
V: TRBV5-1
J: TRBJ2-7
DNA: TGCGCCAGCAGCCCACACAGGGCGAGGGAGTCCTACGAGCAGTACTTC
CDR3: CASSPHRARESYEQYF

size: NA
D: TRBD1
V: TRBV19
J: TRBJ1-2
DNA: TGTGCCAGTAGTATAGCGCTCGGGACAGAATATGGCTACACCTTC
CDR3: CASSIALGTEYGYTF